This paragraph covers one TCR beta chain sequence. Its antigen is not known. Each CDR3 protein gets one entry after TCRdb re-called the 5' RACE reads with MiXCR. The table records 500,000 to 650,000 distinct CDR3 sequences, approximately 13% of them present only once. The germline V gene has CDR1 MNHNY and CDR2 SVGAGI (reference sequence). Trimming at V came to 10 bases and at J to 2 bases, leaving 4 bases not matched to a gene. This CDR3 spans 12 amino acids. This sample was taken from a study of T cells after yellow fever vaccination. The overall study: SMART-Seq v4 Ultra Low Input prepared the low-cell-number fractions.

General observations from the study: FACS-sorted repertoires could harbor abundant contaminating bulk-population clonotypes. Reappearing after the booster were most of the clones from primary vaccination (96% CD4, approximately 88% CD8).

The specimen was PBMCs, collected on the day of the yellow fever booster vaccination. The gene calls are TRBV6-6 and TRBJ2-7, with 8 bases fitting TRBD1. The origin of this receptor is a man aged 25 to 40 who received the YFV17D yellow fever vaccine. CDR3 sequence: CATDREAYEQYF. The CDR3 DNA follows: TGTGCCACGGACAGGGAGGCCTACGAGCAGTACTTC.